This T cell receptor (beta chain) is from a study of technical replicates of blood from several donors. The CDR3 is 18 residues long. CDR1 SEHNR and CDR2 FQNEAQ come from the germline V gene (reference sequence). Trimming took 5 bases from V and 10 from J; bases not matched to a gene: 23. TCRdb's copy holds only in-frame clones and misses some; the assay was immunoSEQ multiplex PCR. In the table there are roughly 93,000 clones, around 95% of which are singletons. The sequenced material came from T cells isolated from PBMCs. The chain combines TRBV7-9 with TRBJ2-1; TRBD2 matches at 7 bases. This receptor was taken from a human donor in good health. The CDR3 DNA reads as TGTGCCAGCAGCAGCCCATTGGTTAGACCGGGAGGAATCGGGGAGCAGTTCTTC. This sequence encodes CASSSPLVRPGGIGEQFF.